This TCR beta chain was recorded in a study of glioma-infiltrating T cells. Whole-study findings and limits: Tissue-blood divergence was below expectation in non-neoplastic patients, above in gliomas.

The iRepertoire nested amplicon-rescue multiplex PCR amplified TCR alpha and beta CDR3s from RNA. Using its own MiXCR run on the multiplex PCR reads, TCRdb lists one record per CDR3 protein. The sample has some 160,000 distinct CDR3 sequences; around 40% are singletons. With V trimmed by 5 bases and J by 7 bases, 6 bases remained unmatched. Germline-derived CDR1 and CDR2 are SGHVS and FNYEAQ. CDR3 length equals 13 residues. For this clonotype: Its specificity is not known.

Source material: glioma tissue, nonneoplastic brain tissue, or PBMCs (not recorded which). The chain recombines TRBV7-6 with TRBJ2-7, with 9 bases matching TRBD2. The source of this sequence is a human donor with low-grade glioma or glioblastoma, undergoing nonglioma brain surgery, or in good health (not recorded which). CDR3 residues: CASSAIAGDEQYF. Here the CDR3 DNA reads TGTGCCAGCAGCGCGATAGCGGGAGATGAGCAGTACTTC.